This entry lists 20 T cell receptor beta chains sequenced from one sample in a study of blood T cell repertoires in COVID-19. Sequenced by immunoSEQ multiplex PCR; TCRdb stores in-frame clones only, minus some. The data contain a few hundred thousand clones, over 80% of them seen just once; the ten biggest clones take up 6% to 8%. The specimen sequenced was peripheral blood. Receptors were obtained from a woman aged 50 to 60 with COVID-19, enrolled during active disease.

DNA of the CDR3: TGTGCCAGCAGCCCGACAGAGATCTACGAGCAGTACTTC. This codes for CASSPTEIYEQYF. The chain has TRBV6-2 or TRBV6-3 and TRBJ2-7; D is perhaps TRBD1 (5 bases). CDR1 is MNHEY and CDR2 is SVGEGT in the germline V gene. CDR3 size: 13 residues. The V and J ends lost 6 bases and 3 bases respectively, with 12 bases between them.

CDR3 amino acids: CASSLEGTSGRAPRDEQYF. The CDR3 DNA is TGTGCCAGCAGTCTTGAAGGGACTAGCGGGAGAGCCCCTAGGGACGAGCAGTACTTC. The chain is built from TRBV6-6 and TRBJ2-7; 14 positions match TRBD2. The CDR3 loop spans 19 amino acids. The germline gives CDR1 MNHNY, CDR2 SVGAGI (reference sequence). V lost 5 bases and J lost 5; bases outside the gene matches: 17.

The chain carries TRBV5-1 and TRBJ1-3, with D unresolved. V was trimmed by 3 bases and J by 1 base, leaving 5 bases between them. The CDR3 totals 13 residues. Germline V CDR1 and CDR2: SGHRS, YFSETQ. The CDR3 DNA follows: TGCGCCAGCAGCTCCCTATCTGGAAACACCATATATTTT. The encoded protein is CASSSLSGNTIYF.

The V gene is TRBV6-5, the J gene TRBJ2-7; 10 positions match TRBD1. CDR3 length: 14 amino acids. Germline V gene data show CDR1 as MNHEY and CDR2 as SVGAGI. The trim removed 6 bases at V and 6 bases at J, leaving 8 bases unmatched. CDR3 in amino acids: CASRPDRGLGEQYF. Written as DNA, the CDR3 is TGTGCCAGCAGGCCCGACAGGGGGCTGGGCGAGCAGTACTTC.

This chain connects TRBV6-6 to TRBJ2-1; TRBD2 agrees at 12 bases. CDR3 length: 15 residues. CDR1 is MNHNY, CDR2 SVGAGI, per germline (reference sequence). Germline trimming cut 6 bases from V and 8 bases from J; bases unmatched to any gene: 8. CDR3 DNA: TGTGCCAGCAGCGTCCTAGCGGGAGGGCTGGATGAGCAGTTCTTC. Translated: CASSVLAGGLDEQFF.

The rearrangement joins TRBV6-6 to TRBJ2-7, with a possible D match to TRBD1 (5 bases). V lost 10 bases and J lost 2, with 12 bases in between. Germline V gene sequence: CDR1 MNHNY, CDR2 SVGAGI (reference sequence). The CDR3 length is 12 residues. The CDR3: CATKDITYEQYF. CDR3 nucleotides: TGTGCCACCAAGGACATAACCTACGAGCAGTACTTC.

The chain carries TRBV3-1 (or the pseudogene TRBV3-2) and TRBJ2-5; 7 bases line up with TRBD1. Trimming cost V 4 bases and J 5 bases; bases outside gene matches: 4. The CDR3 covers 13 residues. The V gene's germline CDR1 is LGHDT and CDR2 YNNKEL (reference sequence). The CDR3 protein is CASSLQGWETQYF. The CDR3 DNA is TGTGCCAGCAGCCTACAGGGGTGGGAGACCCAGTACTTC.

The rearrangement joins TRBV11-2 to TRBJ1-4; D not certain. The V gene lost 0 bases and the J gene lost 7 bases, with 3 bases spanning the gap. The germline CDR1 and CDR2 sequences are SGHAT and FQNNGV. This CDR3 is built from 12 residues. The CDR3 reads CASSLDSEKLFF. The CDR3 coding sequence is TGTGCCAGCAGCTTAGACAGTGAAAAACTGTTTTTT.

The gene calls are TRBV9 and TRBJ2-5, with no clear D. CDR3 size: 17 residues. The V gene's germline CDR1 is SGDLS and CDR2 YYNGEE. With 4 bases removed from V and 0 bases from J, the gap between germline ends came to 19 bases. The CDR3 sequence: CASSPPFFARNQETQYF. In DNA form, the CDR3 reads TGTGCCAGCAGCCCCCCCTTTTTTGCGCGAAACCAAGAGACCCAGTACTTC.

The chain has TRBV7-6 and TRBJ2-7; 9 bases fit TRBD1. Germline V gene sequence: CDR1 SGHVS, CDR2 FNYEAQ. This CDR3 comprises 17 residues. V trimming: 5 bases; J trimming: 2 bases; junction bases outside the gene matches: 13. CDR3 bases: TGTGCCAGCAGCAGAACGGACAGGGGTCCCCAGACCTACGAGCAGTACTTC. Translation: CASSRTDRGPQTYEQYF.

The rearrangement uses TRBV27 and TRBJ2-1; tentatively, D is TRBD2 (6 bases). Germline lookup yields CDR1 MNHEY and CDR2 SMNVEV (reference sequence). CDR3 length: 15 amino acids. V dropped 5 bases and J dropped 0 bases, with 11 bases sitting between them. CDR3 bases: TGTGCCAGCAGTCCGGACTATAGCTCCTACAATGAGCAGTTCTTC. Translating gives CASSPDYSSYNEQFF.

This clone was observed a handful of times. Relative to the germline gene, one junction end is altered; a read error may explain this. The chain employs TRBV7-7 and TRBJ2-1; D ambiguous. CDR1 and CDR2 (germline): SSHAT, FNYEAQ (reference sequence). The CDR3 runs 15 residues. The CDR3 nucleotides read TGTGCTAGCAGCGCAGACGCTAGCTCCTACAATGAGCAGTTCTTC. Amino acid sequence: CASSADASSYNEQFF.

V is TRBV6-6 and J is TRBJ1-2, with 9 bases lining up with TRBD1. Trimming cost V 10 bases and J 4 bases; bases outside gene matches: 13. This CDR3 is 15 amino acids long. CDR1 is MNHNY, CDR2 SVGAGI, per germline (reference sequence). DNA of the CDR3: TGTGCCACCAAAACCCGGGACAGGGAAGGCTATGGCTACACCTTC. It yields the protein CATKTRDREGYGYTF.

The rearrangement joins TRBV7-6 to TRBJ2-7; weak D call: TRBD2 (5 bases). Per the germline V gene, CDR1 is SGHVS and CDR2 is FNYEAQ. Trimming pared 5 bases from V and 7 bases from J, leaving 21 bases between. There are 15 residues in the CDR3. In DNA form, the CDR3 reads TGTGCCAGCAGCCCGACCGGGGTTGCCCAAGGAGAGCAGTACTTC. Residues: CASSPTGVAQGEQYF.

The CDR3 protein is CASSYSGLAANTGELFF. CDR3 bases: TGTGCCAGCAGTTACTCGGGACTAGCGGCGAACACCGGGGAGCTGTTTTTT. V gene TRBV6-2 or TRBV6-3 combines with J gene TRBJ2-2, with TRBD2 matching 11 bases. The CDR3 is made up of 17 amino acids. Unmatched junction bases numbered 0, after V lost 0 bases and J lost 0 bases. In germline, CDR1 is MNHEY, CDR2 SVGEGT.

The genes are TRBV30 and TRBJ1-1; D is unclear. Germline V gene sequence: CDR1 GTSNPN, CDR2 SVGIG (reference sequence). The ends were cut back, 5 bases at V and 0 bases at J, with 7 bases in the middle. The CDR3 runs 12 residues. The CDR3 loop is CAWGRMNTEAFF. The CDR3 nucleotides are TGTGCCTGGGGGCGGATGAACACTGAAGCTTTCTTT. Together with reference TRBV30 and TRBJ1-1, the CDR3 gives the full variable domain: SQTIHQWPATLVQPVGSPLSLECTVEGTSNPNLYWYRQAAGRGLQLLFYSVGIGQISSEVPQNLSASRPQDRQFILSSKKLLLSDSGFYLCAWGRMNTEAFFGQGTRLTVV.

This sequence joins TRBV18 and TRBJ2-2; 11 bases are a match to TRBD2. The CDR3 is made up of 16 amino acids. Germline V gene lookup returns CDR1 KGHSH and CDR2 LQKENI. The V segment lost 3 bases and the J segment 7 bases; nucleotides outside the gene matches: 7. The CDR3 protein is CASSPITSGSVGELFF. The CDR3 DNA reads TGTGCCAGCTCACCTATTACTAGCGGGAGTGTCGGGGAGCTGTTTTTT.

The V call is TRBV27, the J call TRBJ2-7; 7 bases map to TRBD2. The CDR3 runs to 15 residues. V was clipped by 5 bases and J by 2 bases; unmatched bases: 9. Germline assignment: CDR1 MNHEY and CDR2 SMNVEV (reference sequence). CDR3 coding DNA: TGTGCCAGCAGTGGGCTAGCGGTGACTACCTACGAGCAGTACTTC. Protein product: CASSGLAVTTYEQYF.

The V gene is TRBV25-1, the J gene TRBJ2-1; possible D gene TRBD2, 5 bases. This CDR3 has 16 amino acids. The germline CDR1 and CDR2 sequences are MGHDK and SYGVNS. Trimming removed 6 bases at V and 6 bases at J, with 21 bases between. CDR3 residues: CASSPGAGPGPNEQFF. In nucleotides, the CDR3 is TGTGCCAGCAGCCCAGGCGCGGGTCCGGGCCCCAATGAGCAGTTCTTC. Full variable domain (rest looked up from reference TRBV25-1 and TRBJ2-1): EADIYQTPRYLVIGTGKKITLECSQTMGHDKMYWYQQDPGMELHLIHYSYGVNSTEKGDLSSESTVSRIRTEHFPLTLESARPSHTSQYLCASSPGAGPGPNEQFFGPGTRLTVL.

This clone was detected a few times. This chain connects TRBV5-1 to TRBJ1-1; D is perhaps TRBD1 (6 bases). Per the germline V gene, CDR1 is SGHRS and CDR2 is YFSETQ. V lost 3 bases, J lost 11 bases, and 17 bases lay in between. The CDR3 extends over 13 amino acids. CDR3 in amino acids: CASSSPLQGLAFF. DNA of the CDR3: TGCGCCAGCAGCTCACCACTACAGGGTTTGGCTTTCTTT.